The T cell receptor beta chain described here comes from a study of blood T cells in healthy people across ages. Study results and limitations: TCR beta diversity correlated strongly with naive T cell percentage. Both naive CD4+ cell counts and diversity were greater in long-lived donors than in aged donors.

The J segment lost 13 bases and the V segment lost 5 bases, leaving 16 bases of the junction unmatched. CDR1 is SGHTA and CDR2 is FQGNSA in the germline V gene. CDR3 size: 16 residues. Points on this clonotype: Its antigen is unknown.

Primers used in a second PCR of about 7 to 12 cycles were a sample-barcoded 5' primer and a J-beta primer mix. TCRdb fed the 5' RACE reads into MiXCR, producing one record per CDR3 protein. Among 600,000 to 850,000 distinct CDR3 sequences listed, 40% to 45% were seen once. J is TRBJ2-1 and V is TRBV7-2; 11 nucleotides match TRBD2. This receptor was taken from a woman aged 60-75 years in good health. The specimen was blood. DNA for the CDR3: TGTGCCAGCAGCCCAAACTTAGCGGGAGGGGGGGAGACCCAGTTCTTC. As protein: CASSPNLAGGGETQFF.